This record looks at one T cell receptor (beta chain) sequence and its context. This entry belongs to a study of CD8 T cells in Susac syndrome. The CDR3 length is 14 residues. J lost 4 bases, V lost 10 bases, and 10 bases had no gene match. Looked up from germline, CDR1 is SGHKS and CDR2 is YYEKEE (reference sequence). A quantity of about 0.5 to 1 ug RNA underwent reverse transcription using random hexamers. A single record per CDR3 protein comes from TCRdb applying MiXCR to the immunoSEQ multiplex PCR reads. The profile shows 250,000 to 300,000 distinct CDR3 sequences, 85% of them singletons. The source material was CD8+ T cells from PBMCs. This receptor was taken from a human donor with multiple sclerosis. The chain carries TRBV5-5 and TRBJ2-1; TRBD2 aligns across 8 bases. CDR3 DNA sequence: TGTGCCGGGACCCCGGGACTAGTGTACAATGAGCAGTTCTTC. Translating it yields CAGTPGLVYNEQFF.